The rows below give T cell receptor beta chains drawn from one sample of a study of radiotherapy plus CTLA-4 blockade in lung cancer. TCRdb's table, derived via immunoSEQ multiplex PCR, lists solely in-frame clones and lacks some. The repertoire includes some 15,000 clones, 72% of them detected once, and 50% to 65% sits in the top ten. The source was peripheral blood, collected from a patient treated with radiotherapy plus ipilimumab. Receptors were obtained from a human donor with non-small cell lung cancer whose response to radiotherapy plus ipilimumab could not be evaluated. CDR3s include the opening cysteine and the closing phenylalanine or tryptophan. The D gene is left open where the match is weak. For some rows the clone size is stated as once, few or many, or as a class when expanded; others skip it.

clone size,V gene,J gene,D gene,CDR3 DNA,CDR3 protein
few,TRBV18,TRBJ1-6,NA,TGTGCCAGCTCATTAAAGAGGGTCGAAGATTCACCCCTCCACTTT,CASSLKRVEDSPLHF
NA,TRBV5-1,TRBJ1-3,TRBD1,TGCGCCAGCACTCTGACAGGGTCTAGTGGAAACACCATATATTTT,CASTLTGSSGNTIYF
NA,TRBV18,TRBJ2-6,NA,TGTGCCAGCTCACCACAATCTAACTCTGGGGCCAACGTCCTGACTTTC,CASSPQSNSGANVLTF
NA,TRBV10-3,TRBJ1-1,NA,TGTGCCATCAGTGATGTACTAGAGGACGTACAAGCTTTCTTT,CAISDVLEDVQAFF
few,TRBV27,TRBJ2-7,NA,TGTGCCAGCAGCCGAGTCTATACCTACGAGCAGTACTTC,CASSRVYTYEQYF
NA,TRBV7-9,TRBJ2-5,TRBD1,TGTGCCAGCAGCCCTCCGACAGGGGAAAAGATAGAGACCCAGTACTTC,CASSPPTGEKIETQYF
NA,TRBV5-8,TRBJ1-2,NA,TGTGCCAGCAGCTTGCTATTAGGCCCAGGGAAGGACTATGGCTACACCTTC,CASSLLLGPGKDYGYTF
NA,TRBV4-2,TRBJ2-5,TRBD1,TGTGCCAGCAGCTACGGACAGGGGGAGACCCAGTACTTC,CASSYGQGETQYF
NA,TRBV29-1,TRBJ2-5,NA,TGCAGCGGCGCAGGTTCTGGGGGGTGGGAGACCCAGTACTTC,CSGAGSGGWETQYF
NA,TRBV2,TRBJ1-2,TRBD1,TGTGCCAGCAGGGGGGGACAGAATAACTATGGCTACACCTTC,CASRGGQNNYGYTF
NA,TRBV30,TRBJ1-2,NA,TGTGCCTGGAGTGGACTGCGGAGCTATGGCTACACCTTC,CAWSGLRSYGYTF
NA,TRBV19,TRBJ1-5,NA,TGTGCCAGTAGGCACATGAATAGCAATCAGCCCCAGCATTTT,CASRHMNSNQPQHF
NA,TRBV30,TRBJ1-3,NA,TGTGCCTGGAGTTCCCAGTTCTCTGGAAACACCATATATTTT,CAWSSQFSGNTIYF
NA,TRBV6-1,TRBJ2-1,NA,TGTGCATCTGACAATCACAATGAGCAGTTCTTC,CASDNHNEQFF
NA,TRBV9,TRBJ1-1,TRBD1,TGTGCCAGCAGCGCGGACAGGGGGACTACTGAAGCTTTCTTT,CASSADRGTTEAFF
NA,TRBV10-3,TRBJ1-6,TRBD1,TGTGCCATCAGTCAGGACAGGGGGAGCTCCTATAATTCACCCCTCCACTTT,CAISQDRGSSYNSPLHF
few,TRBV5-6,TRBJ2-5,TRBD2,TGTGCCAGCAGCTTACTAGCGGGGGTTCAAGAGACCCAGTACTTC,CASSLLAGVQETQYF
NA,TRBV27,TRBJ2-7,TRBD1,TGTGCCAGCAGTTCCGGGACAGGGCTCTACGAGCAGTACTTC,CASSSGTGLYEQYF
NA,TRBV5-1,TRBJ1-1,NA,TGCGCCAGCAGCCGACCTACAGGGCTTCCATACACTGAAGCTTTCTTT,CASSRPTGLPYTEAFF
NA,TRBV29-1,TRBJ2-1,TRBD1,TGCAGCGTTGAAGGGGGGACAGCCGCTTACAATGAGCAGTTCTTC,CSVEGGTAAYNEQFF
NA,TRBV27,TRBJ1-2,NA,TGTGCCAGCAGTTTTGGTAGGCAGGCTAACTATGGCTACACCTTC,CASSFGRQANYGYTF
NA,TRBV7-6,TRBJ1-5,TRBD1,TGTGCCAGCAGTTCAAGGGGGCTCGGTCAGCCCCAGCATTTT,CASSSRGLGQPQHF
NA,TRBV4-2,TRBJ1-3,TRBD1,TGTGCCAGCAGCCAAGAACTACAGGGGAGCTCTGGAAACACCATATATTTT,CASSQELQGSSGNTIYF
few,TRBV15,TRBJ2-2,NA,TGTGCCACCAGCAGAGATGAGGGCATTGACACCGGGGAGCTGTTTTTT,CATSRDEGIDTGELFF
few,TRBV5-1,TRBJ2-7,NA,TGCGCCAGCAGCTCTACAGGGCAGGCCTACGAGCAGTACTTC,CASSSTGQAYEQYF
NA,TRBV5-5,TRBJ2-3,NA,TGTGCCAGCAGCCCCACGTACTTTTCCCCCACAGATACGCAGTATTTT,CASSPTYFSPTDTQYF
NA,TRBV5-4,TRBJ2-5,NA,TGTGCCAGCAGCTTAAGGGGGGGAGGGACCCAGTACTTC,CASSLRGGGTQYF
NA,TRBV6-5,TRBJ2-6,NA,TGTGCCAGCAGTTACGGACTAAACTCTGGGGCCAACGTCCTGACTTTC,CASSYGLNSGANVLTF
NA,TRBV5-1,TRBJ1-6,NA,TGCGCCAGCAGCTTGGAACCAGGGAATCGCTATAATTCACCCCTCCACTTT,CASSLEPGNRYNSPLHF
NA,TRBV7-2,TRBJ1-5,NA,TGTGCCAGCAGCCAATCACTTACGGGGAATCAGCCCCAGCATTTT,CASSQSLTGNQPQHF
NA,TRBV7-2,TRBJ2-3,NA,TGTGCCAGCAGCTTTAGCGCCCAGCCCACAGATACGCAGTATTTT,CASSFSAQPTDTQYF
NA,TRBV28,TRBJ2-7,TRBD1,TGTGCCAGCAGTTTAGACAGGGGGCAGGACGAGCAGTACTTC,CASSLDRGQDEQYF
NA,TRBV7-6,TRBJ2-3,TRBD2,TGTGCCAGCAGCTTAGAAGGGGGGACTAGCGGGGCAGATACGCAGTATTTT,CASSLEGGTSGADTQYF
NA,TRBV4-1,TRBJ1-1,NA,TGCGCCAGCAGCCAAGGACATGCCCCGAACACTGAAGCTTTCTTT,CASSQGHAPNTEAFF
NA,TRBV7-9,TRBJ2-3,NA,TGTGCCAGCAGTCGCGGGGACTTTACGGCAGATACGCAGTATTTT,CASSRGDFTADTQYF
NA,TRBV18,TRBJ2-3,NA,TGTGCCAGCTTTCAGGGCGCAGATACGCAGTATTTT,CASFQGADTQYF
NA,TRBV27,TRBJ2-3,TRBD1,TGTGCCAGCAGCCCGAGGGACAGGGGCGATACGCAGTATTTT,CASSPRDRGDTQYF
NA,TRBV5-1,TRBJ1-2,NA,TGCGCCAGCAGCCCAGATAACTATGGCTACACCTTC,CASSPDNYGYTF
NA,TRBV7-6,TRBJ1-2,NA,TGTGCCAGCAGCCACGGTACTGAATCTCGAAAGATCTATGGCTACACCTTC,CASSHGTESRKIYGYTF
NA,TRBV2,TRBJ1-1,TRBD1,TGTGCCAGCAGTGAAACACAGGGGGCGACTGAAGCTTTCTTT,CASSETQGATEAFF
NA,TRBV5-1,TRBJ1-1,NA,TGCGCCAGCAGCTTGGCCTTATCGGGGGTGAACACTGAAGCTTTCTTT,CASSLALSGVNTEAFF
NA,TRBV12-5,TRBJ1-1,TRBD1,TGTTACTATCGGACAGGGGGAGGAACTGAAGCTTTCTTT,CYYRTGGGTEAFF
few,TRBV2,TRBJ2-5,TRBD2,TGTGCCAGCAGTGAAGGGGTGCTAGCGGGGGGGCGAAGAGAGACCCAGTACTTC,CASSEGVLAGGRRETQYF
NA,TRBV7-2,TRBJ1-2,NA,TGTGCCAGCAGCTCAGGGCGTGGCTACACCTTC,CASSSGRGYTF
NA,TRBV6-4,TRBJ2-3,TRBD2,TGTGCCAGCAGTCCCTCGACTAGCGGGGGGACAGATACGCAGTATTTT,CASSPSTSGGTDTQYF
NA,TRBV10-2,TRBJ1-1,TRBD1,TGCGCCAGCAGTGAGAGGGGGACAGGGGGATCCGAAGCTTTCTTT,CASSERGTGGSEAFF
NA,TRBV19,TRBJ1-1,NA,TGTGCCAGTAGTTCGCTGCTACAGGGTGAAGCTTTCTTT,CASSSLLQGEAFF
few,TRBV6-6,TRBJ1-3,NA,TGTGCCAGCAGTACTGGACAATCTGGAAACACCATATATTTT,CASSTGQSGNTIYF
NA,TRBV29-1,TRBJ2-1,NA,TGCAGCGTTGGCGCCACACTAAGCTCCTACAATGAGCAGTTCTTC,CSVGATLSSYNEQFF
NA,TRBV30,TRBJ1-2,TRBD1,TGTGCCTGGAGTCCGGAGGACAGGGCGGACTATGGCTACACCTTC,CAWSPEDRADYGYTF
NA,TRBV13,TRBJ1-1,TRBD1,TGTGCCAGCAGCTCTAGACAGGGGAACACTGAAGCTTTCTTT,CASSSRQGNTEAFF